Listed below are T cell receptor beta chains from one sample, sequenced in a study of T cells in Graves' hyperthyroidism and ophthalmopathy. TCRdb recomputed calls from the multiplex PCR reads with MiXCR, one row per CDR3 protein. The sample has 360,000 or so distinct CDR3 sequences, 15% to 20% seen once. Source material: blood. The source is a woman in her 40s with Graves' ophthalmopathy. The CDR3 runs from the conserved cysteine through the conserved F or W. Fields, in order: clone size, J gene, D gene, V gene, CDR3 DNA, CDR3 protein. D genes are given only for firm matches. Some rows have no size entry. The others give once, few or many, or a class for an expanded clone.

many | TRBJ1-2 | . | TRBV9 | TGTGCCAGCAGCGTAGGGACCTCCGGCTATGGCTACACCTTC | CASSVGTSGYGYTF
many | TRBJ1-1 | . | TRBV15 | TGTGCCACCAGTCGAGGCCTGAACACTGAAGCTTTCTTT | CATSRGLNTEAFF
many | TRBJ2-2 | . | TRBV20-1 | TGCAGTGCGCCCAGACTGAACACCGGGGAGCTGTTTTTT | CSAPRLNTGELFF
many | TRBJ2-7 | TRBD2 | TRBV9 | TGTGCCAGCAGCGAGATGGCGGGAGGGCCGGACGAGCAGTACTTC | CASSEMAGGPDEQYF
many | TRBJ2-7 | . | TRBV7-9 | TGTGCCAGCAGCCACCCCGGGGTATCCTACGAGCAGTACTTC | CASSHPGVSYEQYF
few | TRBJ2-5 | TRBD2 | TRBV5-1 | TGCGCCAGCACCTCCGCGACAGGTTTTAGCGGGAGGCTTCAAGAGACCCAGTACTTC | CASTSATGFSGRLQETQYF
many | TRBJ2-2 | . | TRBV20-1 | TGCAGTGCTAGAGATAGGTCTATAAGTGGGGGCTCGAACACCGGGGAGCTGTTTTTT | CSARDRSISGGSNTGELFF
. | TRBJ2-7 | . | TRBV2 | TGTGCCAACGACCGGATATCCTACGAGCAGTACTTC | CANDRISYEQYF
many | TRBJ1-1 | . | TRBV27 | TGTGCCAGCCGGGGTCGAGGCCGGCTCCCCACTGAAGCTTTCTTT | CASRGRGRLPTEAFF
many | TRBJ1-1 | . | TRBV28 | TGTGCCAGCAGTTCGCGGGTCCCGTCGGACACTGAAGCTTTCTTT | CASSSRVPSDTEAFF